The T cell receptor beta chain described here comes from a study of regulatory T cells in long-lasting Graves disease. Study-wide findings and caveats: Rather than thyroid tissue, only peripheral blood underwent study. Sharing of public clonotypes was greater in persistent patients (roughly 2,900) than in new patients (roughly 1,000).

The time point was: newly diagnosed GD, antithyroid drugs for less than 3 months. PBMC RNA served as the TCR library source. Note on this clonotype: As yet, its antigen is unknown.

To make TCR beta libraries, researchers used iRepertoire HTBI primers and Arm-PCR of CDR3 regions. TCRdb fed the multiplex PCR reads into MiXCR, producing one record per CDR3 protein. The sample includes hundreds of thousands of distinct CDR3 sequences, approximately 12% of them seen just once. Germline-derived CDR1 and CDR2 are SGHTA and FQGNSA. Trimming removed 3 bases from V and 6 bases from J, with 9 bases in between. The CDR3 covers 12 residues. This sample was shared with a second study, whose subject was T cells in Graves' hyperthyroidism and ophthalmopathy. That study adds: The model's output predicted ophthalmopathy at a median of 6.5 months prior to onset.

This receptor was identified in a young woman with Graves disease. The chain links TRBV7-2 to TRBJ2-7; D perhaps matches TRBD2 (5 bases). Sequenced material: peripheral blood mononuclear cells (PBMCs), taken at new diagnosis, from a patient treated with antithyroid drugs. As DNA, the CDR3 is TGTACCAGCAGCTTGGGAGTCCGCGAGCAGTACTTC. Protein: CTSSLGVREQYF.